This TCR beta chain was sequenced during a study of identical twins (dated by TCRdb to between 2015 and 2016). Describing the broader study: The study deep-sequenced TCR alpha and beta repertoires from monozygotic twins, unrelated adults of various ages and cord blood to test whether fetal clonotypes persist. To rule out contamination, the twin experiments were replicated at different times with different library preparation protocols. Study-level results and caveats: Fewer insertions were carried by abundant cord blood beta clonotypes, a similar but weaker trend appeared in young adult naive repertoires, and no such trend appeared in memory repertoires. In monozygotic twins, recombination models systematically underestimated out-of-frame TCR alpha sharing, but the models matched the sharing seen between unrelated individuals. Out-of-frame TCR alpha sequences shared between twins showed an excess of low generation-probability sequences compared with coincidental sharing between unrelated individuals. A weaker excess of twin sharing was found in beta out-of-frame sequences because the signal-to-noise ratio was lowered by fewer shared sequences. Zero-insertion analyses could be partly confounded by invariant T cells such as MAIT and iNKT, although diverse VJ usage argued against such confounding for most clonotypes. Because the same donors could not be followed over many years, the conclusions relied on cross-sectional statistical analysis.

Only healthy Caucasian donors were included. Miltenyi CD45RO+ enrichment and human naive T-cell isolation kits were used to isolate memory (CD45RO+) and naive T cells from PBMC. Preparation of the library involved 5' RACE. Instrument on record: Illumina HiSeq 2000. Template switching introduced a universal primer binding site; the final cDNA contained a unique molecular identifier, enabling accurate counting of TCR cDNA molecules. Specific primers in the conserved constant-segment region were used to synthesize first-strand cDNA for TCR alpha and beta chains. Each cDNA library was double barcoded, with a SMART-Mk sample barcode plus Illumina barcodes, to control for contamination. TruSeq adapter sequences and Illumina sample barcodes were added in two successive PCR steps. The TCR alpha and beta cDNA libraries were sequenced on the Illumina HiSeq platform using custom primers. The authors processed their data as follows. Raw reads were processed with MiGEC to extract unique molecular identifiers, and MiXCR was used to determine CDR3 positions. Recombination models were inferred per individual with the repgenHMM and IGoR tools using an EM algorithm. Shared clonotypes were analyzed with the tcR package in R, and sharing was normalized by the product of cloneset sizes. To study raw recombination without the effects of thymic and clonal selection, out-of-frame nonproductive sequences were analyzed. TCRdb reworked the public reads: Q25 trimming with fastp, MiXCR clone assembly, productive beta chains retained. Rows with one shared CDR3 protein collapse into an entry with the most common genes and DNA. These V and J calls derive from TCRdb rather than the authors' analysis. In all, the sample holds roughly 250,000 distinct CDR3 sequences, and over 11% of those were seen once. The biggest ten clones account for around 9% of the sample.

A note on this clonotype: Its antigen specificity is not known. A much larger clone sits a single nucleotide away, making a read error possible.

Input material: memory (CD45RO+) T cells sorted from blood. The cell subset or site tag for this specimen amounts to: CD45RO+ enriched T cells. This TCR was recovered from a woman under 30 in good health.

The DNA is TGTGCCAGCACCGGGACTGGTTACCACGAGCAGTACTTC. It translates as CASTGTGYHEQYF. Recombination joined TRBV2 with TRBJ2-7; TRBD2 is a possible D gene, resting on 6 matching bases. The CDR3 spans 13 residues, from the cysteine through the phenylalanine. The entry retains the CDR3 DNA only, 39 bases that are in frame from base 1. The junction carries 15 bases between V and J, which are trimmed by 7 bases and 5 bases respectively. The CDR1 and CDR2 encoded by the germline V gene are SNHLY and FYNNEI. This CDR3, with the reference TRBV2 and TRBJ2-7 proteins standing in past its ends, gives the full variable domain EPEVTQTPSHQVTQMGQEVILRCVPISNHLYFYWYRQILGQKVEFLVSFYNNEISEKSEIFDDQFSVERPDGSNFTLKIRSTKLEDSAMYFCASTGTGYHEQYFGPGTRLTVT.